This is a list of T cell receptor beta chains from one sample in a study of cytomegalovirus exposure and HLA in healthy donors. The method was immunoSEQ multiplex PCR; TCRdb's version includes in-frame clones alone and lacks a portion of them. Here the sample spans roughly 200,000 clones, 87% being singletons. The sequenced material came from PBMCs. The source is a boy under 10 years old in good health and CMV-seronegative. Each CDR3 is given with its conserved first and last residue. D genes are given only for firm matches. The size of a clone is reported for some rows only, either as once, few or many, or as a class for expanded clones.

D gene,V gene,clone size,J gene,CDR3 DNA,CDR3 protein
TRBD1,TRBV9,-,TRBJ1-2,TGTGCCAGCAGCGCCCCGACAGGGCTCAACTATGGCTACACCTTC,CASSAPTGLNYGYTF
TRBD1,TRBV11-1,-,TRBJ2-7,TGTGCCAGCAGCTCGGCTCGTCCCGGGACAGGGGGCTCCTACGAGCAGTACTTC,CASSSARPGTGGSYEQYF
-,TRBV28,-,TRBJ2-3,TGTGCCAGCCCACAGCAACCACCCCAGGGGCTCACAGATACGCAGTATTTT,CASPQQPPQGLTDTQYF
-,TRBV4-2,-,TRBJ2-7,TGTGCCAGCAGCCAAGATTTTTCGGCAGGGGCCTACGAGCAGTACTTC,CASSQDFSAGAYEQYF
-,TRBV19,-,TRBJ1-4,TGTGCCAGTAGTGCGGTCCCTAATGAAAAACTGTTTTTT,CASSAVPNEKLFF
TRBD1,TRBV5-1,-,TRBJ2-1,TGCGCCAGTCACATACCGGGACAGGGACGCAATGAGCAGTTCTTC,CASHIPGQGRNEQFF
-,TRBV5-1,-,TRBJ2-1,TGCGCCAGCAGCAGTATAGATGCGCTCTACAATGAGCAGTTCTTC,CASSSIDALYNEQFF
-,TRBV28,-,TRBJ2-5,TGTGCCAGCAGTTTTCTTACCTATTCTGCCCAAGAGACCCAGTACTTC,CASSFLTYSAQETQYF
-,TRBV28,-,TRBJ1-5,TGTGCCAGCAGTCCGGTAGGCGGGCCCCAGCATTTT,CASSPVGGPQHF
-,TRBV9,-,TRBJ2-7,TGTGCCAGCAGCGTAGCGGGGGGCGGGTACGAGCAGTACTTC,CASSVAGGGYEQYF
-,TRBV11-3,-,TRBJ2-5,TGTGCCAGCAGCTTAGACCGGGAGACCCAGTACTTC,CASSLDRETQYF
TRBD1,TRBV6-6,-,TRBJ2-2,TGTGCCAGCACCAAACCGACAGGGAAATCCGGGGAGCTGTTTTTT,CASTKPTGKSGELFF
TRBD2,TRBV28,once,TRBJ2-3,TGTGCCAGCAGTTTCCTGGGGCGGGGGGGTGCAGATACGCAGTATTTT,CASSFLGRGGADTQYF
TRBD2,TRBV28,-,TRBJ2-2,TGTGCCGGCAGTCTCCGATGGACTAGCGGGAGCGGGGGGACCGGGGAGCTGTTTTTT,CAGSLRWTSGSGGTGELFF
TRBD1,TRBV5-4,-,TRBJ2-1,TGTGCCAGCAAGGGGGCCGGCTACAATGAGCAGTTCTTC,CASKGAGYNEQFF
TRBD2,TRBV19,-,TRBJ2-1,TGTGCCAGTAGTACGGGACTAGCGGGACTTTACAATGAGCAGTTCTTC,CASSTGLAGLYNEQFF
TRBD1,TRBV9,-,TRBJ1-5,TGTGCCAGCAGCGCCTTGGACAGGCGGCAGCGACAGCCCCAGCATTTT,CASSALDRRQRQPQHF
TRBD2,TRBV7-9,-,TRBJ2-2,TGTGCCAGCAGGCCCAAGGCCCCCCAGCGGGAGGGTCCCGGGGAGCTGTTTTTT,CASRPKAPQREGPGELFF
TRBD1,TRBV11-2,-,TRBJ2-5,TGTGCCAGCAGGGTACAGGGGCGGGAGACCCAGTACTTC,CASRVQGRETQYF
-,TRBV7-9,-,TRBJ1-4,TGTTCCAGCAGCTTAGTGGGCAGATCTTTTAATGAAAAACTGTTTTTT,CSSSLVGRSFNEKLFF
TRBD1,TRBV6-5,-,TRBJ2-7,TGTGCCAGTTCCGGGACAGGACACTACGAGCAGTACTTC,CASSGTGHYEQYF
-,TRBV9,-,TRBJ1-5,TGTGCCAGCAGCGTATCGGGGGATGGCCAGCCCCAGCATTTT,CASSVSGDGQPQHF
-,TRBV6-1,-,TRBJ2-5,TGTGCCAGCAGTGAAGTCGTAGTAGAGACCCAGTACTTC,CASSEVVVETQYF
TRBD1,TRBV28,-,TRBJ1-3,TGTGCCAGCAGTGCACCAGGACAGGCCCCTTTATCTGGAAACACCATATATTTT,CASSAPGQAPLSGNTIYF
-,TRBV10-3,once,TRBJ1-2,TGTGCCATCAGTGAGTCGAGCTCTAACTATGGCTACACCTTC,CAISESSSNYGYTF
-,TRBV6-4,few,TRBJ2-3,TGTGCCAGCAGTGACAATAGCGGGACAGTGACAGATACGCAGTATTTT,CASSDNSGTVTDTQYF
TRBD2,TRBV5-6,-,TRBJ2-1,TGTGCCAGCAGCGGCGATAGCGGGAGCACCTACAATGAGCAGTTCTTC,CASSGDSGSTYNEQFF
TRBD1,TRBV13,-,TRBJ2-7,TGTGCCAGCAGCTTGGGACAGGGCTACGAGCAGTACTTC,CASSLGQGYEQYF
-,TRBV10-3,-,TRBJ2-1,TGTGCCATCAGTGCCAGATCCCGCGGGACAGACGGCAATGAGCAGTTCTTC,CAISARSRGTDGNEQFF
TRBD2,TRBV7-9,-,TRBJ2-7,TGTGCCAGCAGCTCGGGGAAAGAAGGCTGGGGGGGAGACTACGAGCAGTACTTC,CASSSGKEGWGGDYEQYF
-,TRBV5-1,few,TRBJ2-1,TGCGCCAGATCGCCCAGCTACAATGAGCAGTTCTTC,CARSPSYNEQFF
-,TRBV5-1,-,TRBJ1-5,TGCGCCAGCAGCTTGCGGCAGCCCCAGCATTTT,CASSLRQPQHF
-,TRBV6-4,-,TRBJ2-3,TGTGCCAGCAGTGACTCTGGAGGCACAGATACGCAGTATTTT,CASSDSGGTDTQYF
TRBD2,TRBV28,once,TRBJ2-7,TGTGCCAGCAGTATCATAGCGGGAGGAGAAGACGAGCAGTACTTC,CASSIIAGGEDEQYF
-,TRBV28,-,TRBJ1-1,TGTGCCAGCAGTTTATCCGTGAACACTGAAGCTTTCTTT,CASSLSVNTEAFF
TRBD2,TRBV9,-,TRBJ2-1,TGTGCCAGCAGCGCGCTAGCGGGAGGGCCGGGGAATGAGCAGTTCTTC,CASSALAGGPGNEQFF
-,TRBV7-9,once,TRBJ2-7,TGTGCCAGCAGCTTAGGGGGCACCTTGACTTCCTCCTACGAGCAGTACTTC,CASSLGGTLTSSYEQYF
TRBD2,TRBV5-1,-,TRBJ2-2,TGCGCCAGCAGCCCCCGGGGGGACGAGAACACCGGGGAGCTGTTTTTT,CASSPRGDENTGELFF
-,TRBV27,once,TRBJ2-5,TGTGCCAGCAGTTTAGGGCGGGGTGGGACCCAGTACTTC,CASSLGRGGTQYF
TRBD2,TRBV4-1,-,TRBJ2-1,TGCGCCAGCAGCCAAATTGCGGGACTAGGGAACAATGAGCAGTTCTTC,CASSQIAGLGNNEQFF
-,TRBV28,-,TRBJ2-5,TGTGCCAGCAGTCTTAGACAACCACAAGAGACCCAGTACTTC,CASSLRQPQETQYF
-,TRBV21-1,once,TRBJ2-7,TGTGCCAGCAGCAAAGCCTGGGACAGGACCTTTACCTACGAGCAGTACTTC,CASSKAWDRTFTYEQYF
TRBD2,TRBV28,few,TRBJ2-7,TGTGCCAGCAGTATCACTAGCGCATATTCCGACGAGCAGTACTTC,CASSITSAYSDEQYF
TRBD1,TRBV28,-,TRBJ1-1,TGTGCCAGCAGCCCCGACAGGGTGCGCACTGAAGCTTTCTTT,CASSPDRVRTEAFF
TRBD1,TRBV14,-,TRBJ1-4,TGTGCCAGCAGCCAAGAGGGACAGAAGGGAGAAAAACTGTTTTTT,CASSQEGQKGEKLFF
TRBD1,TRBV30,-,TRBJ2-3,TGTGCCTGGAGTGTGGGACAGGGTAGATCGGATACGCAGTATTTT,CAWSVGQGRSDTQYF
TRBD1,TRBV27,-,TRBJ1-3,TGTGCCAGCAGTATGCAGGGGGCCGGAAACACCATATATTTT,CASSMQGAGNTIYF
-,TRBV15,-,TRBJ1-1,TGTGCCACCAGCACGCACATGAACACTGAAGCTTTCTTT,CATSTHMNTEAFF
-,TRBV25-1,-,TRBJ2-7,TGTGCCAGCAGTGATCCAGGTCGCAGCTCCTACGAGCAGTACTTC,CASSDPGRSSYEQYF
TRBD1,TRBV4-1,-,TRBJ1-1,TGCGCCAGCAGCCCACTGACAGGGGAGAACACTGAAGCTTTCTTT,CASSPLTGENTEAFF
TRBD1,TRBV6-5,-,TRBJ1-2,TGTGCCAGCAGCCAAAGAAACAGGGGTGGAGGCTACACCTTC,CASSQRNRGGGYTF